This T cell receptor beta chain was sequenced for a study of blood T cell repertoires in COVID-19 (dated by TCRdb to about 2020). General notes on the study: Samples from collaborators originated in the United States, Italy and Spain and spanned both the acute and convalescent phases of COVID-19. Deeply sampled blood TCRbeta repertoires from subjects exposed to, actively infected with, or recovered from COVID-19 were included in the dataset. The prospective study material was composed of cDNA or gDNA derived from T cells, B-cell-depleted T cells, or PBMCs. A freely available public database, intended as a resource for researchers studying the immune response to SARS-CoV-2, is where the repertoires were released. The samples were drawn from two sources: the first 160 participants of the ongoing ImmuneRACE study, and 1,000 to 1,500 subjects contributed by 6 global collaborators. Where available, HLA class I and class II types were taken from metadata supplied by the sample provider and were not determined by assay-based typing. The sample metadata nearly always contained a de-identified subject ID, COVID-19 status, age in years and sex. Study-wide findings and limitations: The quantity of clinical and demographic metadata differed by source and by participant and was supplied without curation.

TCRbeta CDR3 regions were amplified from genomic DNA by means of the immunoSEQ Assay, a bias-controlled multiplex PCR. From the authors' description of their analysis: The number of nucleated cells in each sample was estimated from the amplification of reference gene primers within the assay. To quantify the absolute abundance of each unique TCRbeta CDR3 rearrangement, sequence reads were collapsed and filtered. For each sample, productive Simpson clonality was calculated as the square root of Simpson's diversity index across productive rearrangements. What TCRdb holds here is the immuneACCESS table cut down to in-frame rearrangements. Part of the clones is not present; checked against another copy, under half of the missing clones reflect an unresolved V gene, and the others are unexplained. The D gene and trimming were derived from the DNA, and the V and J assignments and clone size from that table. Recorded for this sample are about 200,000 clones; about 87% of them occurred a single time. The ten largest account for 3% to 3.5% of the sample.

Whole blood was collected in K2EDTA tubes by collaborating institutions according to the institutions' own protocols. For TCRbeta analysis, collaborator samples were shipped as frozen whole blood, as isolated PBMCs, or as DNA extracted from either sample type. About this clone: Its specific antigen is unknown. Base quality data are lacking; no much larger clone is found one base away.

Relative to germline, V is 0 bases shorter and J is 0 bases shorter, with 9 bases between their ends. The cysteine opens and the phenylalanine closes a CDR3 of 15 amino acids. Only CDR3 DNA remains: 45 bases, in frame from the first base. CDR1 and CDR2, looked up from the germline V gene (reference sequence), are SGHNT and YYREEE. The chain is encoded by TRBV5-4 joined to TRBJ2-5, and perhaps TRBD1 as D gene, on 6 matching bases. The TCR sequence derives from a man between 60 and 75 years old with acute or convalescent COVID-19. The sample consisted of peripheral blood. CDR3 region: CASSLGQGYQETQYF. The DNA reads TGTGCCAGCAGCTTGGGGCAGGGGTACCAAGAGACCCAGTACTTC.